Detailed here is one T cell receptor beta chain. Its specificity is not known. This entry is derived from a study of cytomegalovirus exposure and HLA in healthy donors. For the study at large: Previous work identified roughly 120 million unique TCR beta sequences from roughly 180 million T cells.

Study-wide results and caveats: Later analysis identified a missense DCLRE1C variant that was linked to TCR beta V- and J-gene trimming.

With 60 Vbeta and 13 Jbeta primers, the PCR was carried out. Original processing methods: In a later analysis, 10 million to 11 million of approximately 81 million unique beta chains occurred in at least two donors. Here immunoSEQ multiplex PCR was the method, and the copy in TCRdb shows in-frame clones only, minus some. V, J and clone size are those of that table, while D and trimming were read from the DNA. Among 30,000 to 40,000 clones, 76% were seen once, and the ten largest hold more than 7%. CDR3 length: 14 residues. The V and J ends lost 1 base and 0 bases respectively, with 5 bases between them. Germline values: CDR1 SGHNT, CDR2 YYREEE (reference sequence).

Sequenced: PBMCs. The receptor's source is a woman in her 30s in good health and CMV-seropositive. The J gene is TRBJ1-3, the V gene TRBV5-4; D not resolved. The CDR3 loop reads CASSLPSSGNTIYF. The CDR3 DNA reads as TGTGCCAGCAGCTTGCCCAGCTCTGGAAACACCATATATTTT.